The following is a T cell receptor (beta chain) sequence with its context. No antigen is known for it. No base-level quality is on record; no much larger clone is a single base apart. In total, over 600 healthy bone marrow donors made up the cohort. At the time of sampling, all cohort members were nominally healthy, though unrecorded immune exposures were likely present. The donor was CMV seronegative and was included in the group of about 350 seronegative cohort members. A peripheral blood sample was collected from each donor, and TCR beta sequencing was performed on peripheral blood mononuclear cells. Genomic DNA extraction from the blood cell samples was performed with the Qiagen DNeasy Blood Extraction Kit. The source of the sample is a study of cytomegalovirus exposure and HLA in healthy donors (dated by TCRdb to between 2016 and 2019). Broadly, across the study: In an earlier analysis of approximately 640 of the donors, 250 to 300 Gb of sequence data and 95 million to 130 million unique TCR beta sequences from about 190 million T cells were reported. The later analysis used no new phenotypic data to find candidate immune exposures, relying instead on TCR beta sequences and their occurrence across donors. In addition to the first cohort of 666 subjects, a separate validation cohort of 130 or so different subjects was used. To decide whether each TCR beta V gene segment behaved as functional or pseudogenic, an earlier analysis of approximately 590 of the donors relied on high-throughput TCR beta sequencing. On average, about 200,000 unique TCR beta nucleotide sequences were sequenced per donor among more than 350 genotyped donors of the cohort, with roughly 18% of those sequences being non-productive. All discovery cohort repertoires had been generated using a single sequencing platform. Using immunosequencing, the study profiled T cell repertoires from 666 subjects and related those repertoires to cytomegalovirus serostatus. HLA typing covered class I and class II loci at four-digit resolution. An early release covering roughly 580 HLA-typed donors comprised 300 to 350 gigabases of sequencing data and tens of millions of unique TCR sequences. Typing coverage varied by locus: roughly 629-640 donors for A, B, C, DRB1 and DQB1; roughly 500 for DQA1; nearly 610 for DPA1; about 450 for DPB1. Several DR-DQ haplotypes were handled as single units for association and clustering because linkage in the cohort was strong. A later genetic analysis took genome-wide SNP genotypes for about three fifths of the 666 donors and used that subset as a discovery cohort. The study aimed to test whether signatures of past pathogen exposure could be identified by cataloging public T cell receptors. Donor age, sex, ethnicity and CMV serostatus were compiled together with the repertoire data. Of the 398 genotyped donors, roughly 80% fell in the genetic ancestry cluster associated with self-reported Caucasian donors. To predict cytomegalovirus infection status, the study combined high-throughput TCR immunosequencing, statistical association of individual TCRs with disease status, and machine learning. In a later analysis, previously published TCR beta repertoires from 550 to 700 donors were re-analyzed and high-resolution HLA genotyping was added so that TCR occurrence patterns could be studied. What the work shows at the level of the full study, not this receptor alone: A further reported finding was that TCR beta sequences accurately predicted the HLA-A and HLA-B alleles for most subjects in the first cohort. Sequencing depth was assumed to be roughly uniform across donors in the presence/absence analyses, though that assumption may not hold. A cluster of highly shared sequence variants was judged likely to represent a technical artifact of the sequencing pipeline. In a later analysis, some 17,000 TCR beta sequences were associated with specific HLA alleles at a false discovery rate of 0.05. The cohort was sequenced for TCR beta chains only, and without alpha or paired-chain data the features that could be detected were limited. The authors suggested that the approach could potentially be generalized to other disease states and immunological phenotypes. Immune exposure information for the cohort was limited to CMV serostatus. In an earlier analysis of around 600 of the donors, most TCR beta V segments were observed in productive rearrangements about 90% or about 30% of the time, broadly matching IMGT annotations. A total of about 180 TCR beta chains were listed by the study as associated with cytomegalovirus. Across donors, most TCR sequences were observed very rarely, whereas some public TCRs were present in many individuals. Over 15 rarely observed V segments, including chromosome 9 orphons, were excluded from the earlier analysis of about 610 of the donors because counts were too low. Because the 87-base-pair reads could not distinguish some IMGT-functional V segments, including TRBV6-2 and TRBV6-3, those segments were excluded. In vitro tests confirmed that a few of the cytomegalovirus-associated TCR beta chains recognize cytomegalovirus antigens. Compared with equally common non-associated chains, HLA-associated TCR beta chains in a later analysis were more clonally expanded and had lower generation probabilities. According to a later analysis, TCR association rates differed among HLA loci, with DRB1 alleles showing the most associated TCRs and HLA-C alleles showing the fewest. When HLA alleles, especially DR and DQ, strongly co-occurred, attributing TCR associations to individual alleles was difficult. According to a later analysis, parvovirus B19, influenza, CMV and Epstein-Barr virus appeared linked to several top co-occurrence clusters. Linkage disequilibrium might explain the correlated functional status among segregating V segments, but an unknown experimental factor could not be ruled out. HLA typing was unavailable for some donors at each locus, so association tests used only the typed subset. Most CMV-associated TCR beta chains appeared to be HLA-restricted in a later analysis, and the HLA associations seemed to be driven largely by CMV exposure. A later genetic analysis reported fewer N-insertions in productive TCRs among donors in an Asian-associated ancestry cluster than the approximately 670-donor mean. In a later genetic analysis, a missense DCLRE1C variant was associated with V-gene and J-gene trimming of TCR beta chains, and the association was replicated in an independent cohort. Cytomegalovirus status was reported to be diagnosed by the classifier with high specificity and sensitivity in both the original and validation cohorts.

The method behind the library was the immunoSEQ multiplex PCR assay. A mixture of 60 forward primers for TCR Vbeta segments and 13 reverse primers for TCR Jbeta segments was used in the multiplex PCR. The CDR3 region of rearranged TCR beta genes was amplified from genomic DNA by a multiplex PCR assay. On the Illumina HiSeq System, the amplified TCR beta libraries were sequenced as 87-base-pair reads. The study's processing was this. Across the 700 or so repertoires, a later analysis counted some 81 million unique TCR beta chains, 9 million to 14 million of which were shared by at least two donors. Raw reads were error-corrected and collapsed into unique sequences with a nearest-neighbor algorithm that merged closely related sequences to remove PCR and sequencing errors. Alignment of CDR3 sequences to IMGT reference sequences was used to assign V, D and J gene segments. For a sequence to be retained, a match of at least six nucleotides to both a V gene segment and a J gene segment was required. A rearrangement counted as productive if the CDR3 had no stop codons and remained in frame with V and J, and every other rearrangement counted as non-productive. Following IMGT convention, CDR3 was defined as the stretch from the second conserved V-encoded cysteine up to the conserved J-encoded phenylalanine. In an earlier analysis of more than 550 of the donors, sequences lacking an unambiguous match to a single V gene segment were excluded. An earlier analysis of several hundred of the donors called V segments functional above 56.7% productive rearrangements and segregating when the between-donor standard deviation exceeded 5%. A statistical classification framework was built to diagnose cytomegalovirus status from the catalog of TCR beta chain sequences. In a later analysis, TCR nucleotide sequences were compared against IMGT/GENE-DB human TR gene sequences so that V and J genes could be assigned. A later analysis assigned CDR3 sequences and most-parsimonious VDJ recombination scenarios with the TCRdist pipeline. A later analysis defined each TCR beta chain by its CDR3 amino acid sequence plus V-gene family, and excluded reads lacking a unique V-gene family. In a later analysis, 500 to 700 highly shared, low-generation-probability nucleotide sequences were removed to address suspected cross-contamination and a sequencing artifact. A later analysis calculated a clonal expansion index for each public chain from normalized within-repertoire ranks of inferred template counts. A later analysis computed generation probabilities with a VDJ recombination model fitted to out-of-frame rearrangements, and checked the results against IGoR. Hypergeometric tests were used in a later analysis to score TCR-TCR, TCR-HLA and TCR-CMV co-occurrence, with a repertoire-size bias correction applied to the TCR pairs. In a later analysis, false discovery rates were estimated by permuting HLA or CMV assignments 20 times. In a later analysis, co-occurring TCRs were grouped using DBSCAN, with TCRdist sequence similarity added in when clustering inside HLA-allele-positive subsets. Co-occurrence clustering excluded repertoires with fewer than 30,000 or more than 120,000 public chains, plus five with anomalous nucleotide sharing. TCRdb stores this immuneACCESS table with in-frame sequences only. Part of the clones is absent; in the studies checked, under half of the shortfall reflects unresolved V genes, and no reason is known for the rest. V, J and clone size were drawn from that table, and D and trimming were deduced from the DNA. This sample lists around 21,000 clones; around 73% were detected once. The top ten clones comprise around 7% of the sample.

The germline V gene encodes CDR1 LNHDA and CDR2 SQIVND (reference sequence). From its cysteine to its phenylalanine, the CDR3 spans 12 amino acids. Just the 36-base CDR3 DNA is kept, in frame starting at base 1. V loses 7 bases of germline sequence and J loses 8 bases, and the interval between the two ends is 11 bases. The chain employs TRBV19 and TRBJ2-2, and the D gene may be TRBD1, 5 bases matching. The receptor's source is a man in his 60s in good health and CMV-seronegative. Sequences were obtained from PBMCs. The nucleotide sequence is given as TGTGCCAGTACAGGGTATGGAGGGGAGCTGTTTTTT. It encodes CASTGYGGELFF.